Each of the 17 T cell receptor beta chains below was sequenced from the same sample in a study of T cell responses to AZD1222 COVID-19 vaccine. Only in-frame clones appear in the TCRdb table, and some are missing; sequencing was by immunoSEQ multiplex PCR. The sample consists of roughly 120,000 clones, approximately 85% of them appearing once. Sample: peripheral blood, taken on day 0 of MenACWY control vaccination. The receptors shown here come from an adult in good health.

This rearrangement joins TRBV7-6 to TRBJ2-7; D possibly corresponds to TRBD2 (7 bases). The CDR3 loop spans 15 amino acids. Per germline, CDR1 SGHVS and CDR2 FNYEAQ. Trimming removed 6 bases at V and 2 bases at J, with 17 bases between. The CDR3 DNA follows: TGTGCCAGCAGTTTGGGGGGGACACATACCTACGAGCAGTACTTC. It encodes CASSLGGTHTYEQYF.

The gene calls are TRBV15 and TRBJ1-5, with 7 positions matching TRBD1. The germline V gene has CDR1 LNHNV and CDR2 YYDKDF (reference sequence). The CDR3 consists of 13 residues. J lost 5 bases, V lost 4 bases, and 2 bases had no gene match. CDR3 protein: CATSTQGYQPQHF. The CDR3 nucleotides read TGTGCCACCAGCACACAGGGGTATCAGCCCCAGCATTTT.

Regarding this clone: One end of the junction does not line up with germline, which may come from a read error. The rearrangement uses TRBV7-7 and TRBJ2-2; D gene ambiguous. Germline CDR1 is SSHAT and CDR2 is FNYEAQ (reference sequence). This CDR3 comprises 12 residues. In nucleotides, the CDR3 is TGTGCTAGCAGCCTCAACACCGGGGAGCTGTTTTTT. Protein sequence: CASSLNTGELFF.

The genes are TRBV24-1 and TRBJ1-5; no reliable D call. The CDR3 totals 15 residues. Germline values: CDR1 KGHDR, CDR2 SFDVKD. The V end was cut by 6 bases, the J end by 3 bases, with 14 bases between. CDR3 nucleotide sequence: TGTGCCACCAGTACCGGTGGCCGGATCAATCAGCCCCAGCATTTT. Protein: CATSTGGRINQPQHF.

The V and J genes are TRBV5-4 and TRBJ2-2, with D tentatively TRBD1 (6 bases). There are 16 residues in the CDR3. Germline lookup yields CDR1 SGHNT and CDR2 YYREEE (reference sequence). V was clipped by 4 bases and J by 2 bases, with 15 bases between them. This CDR3 reads CASSPTGGLNTGELFF. CDR3 nucleotide sequence: TGTGCCAGCAGCCCCACTGGGGGCCTTAACACCGGGGAGCTGTTTTTT.

V and J are TRBV5-5 and TRBJ2-6; no firm D call. The V gene lost 2 bases and the J gene lost 0 bases, with 3 bases spanning the gap. CDR1 is SGHKS, CDR2 YYEKEE, per germline (reference sequence). The CDR3 is 14 amino acids. The CDR3 protein is CASSFSSGANVLTF. The CDR3 DNA is TGTGCCAGCAGCTTCTCCTCTGGGGCCAACGTCCTGACTTTC.

V is TRBV2 and J is TRBJ2-7, with D perhaps given as TRBD1 or TRBD2 (5 bases each). Between the trimmed V and J ends, which lost 5 bases and 0 bases, there was a span of 11 bases. The CDR3 sequence is 14 residues long. In germline, CDR1 is SNHLY, CDR2 FYNNEI. The CDR3 coding sequence is TGTGCCAGCAGTTACCGGGACCTCTCCTACGAGCAGTACTTC. This translates into CASSYRDLSYEQYF.

The chain couples TRBV7-6 to TRBJ2-7; D is perhaps TRBD2 (7 bases). Between the trimmed V and J ends, which lost 1 base and 2 bases, there was a span of 12 bases. CDR3 length equals 15 residues. CDR1 and CDR2 from the germline V gene are SGHVS and FNYEAQ. This CDR3 reads CASSLEEGGTYEQYF. In DNA form, the CDR3 reads TGTGCCAGCAGCTTAGAAGAGGGGGGGACCTACGAGCAGTACTTC.

This CDR3 is CASSPPGGVYGYTF. CDR3 bases: TGTGCCAGCTCACCACCGGGAGGGGTTTATGGCTACACCTTC. The rearrangement uses TRBV18 and TRBJ1-2, with a possible D match to TRBD1 (5 bases). The germline V and J ends were trimmed by 0 bases and 5 bases, with 10 bases remaining between them. The CDR3 totals 14 residues. Germline CDR1 KGHSH, CDR2 LQKENI.

J is TRBJ2-3 and V is TRBV18; no reliable D call. Germline V CDR1 and CDR2: KGHSH, LQKENI. The CDR3 contains 13 residues. The V and J ends lost 1 base and 4 bases respectively, with 6 bases between them. The DNA for the CDR3 is TGTGCCAGCTCACCACGAATCCCAGATACGCAGTATTTT. It specifies CASSPRIPDTQYF.

This clone was counted only a few times. This sequence joins TRBV20-1 and TRBJ1-5; a weak D match, TRBD1 (5 bases). Trimming took 3 bases from V and 4 from J, leaving 13 bases between them. The CDR3 has 14 residues. CDR1 is DFQATT, CDR2 SNEGSKA, per germline (reference sequence). CDR3 residues: CSASLTPGNQPQHF. CDR3 sequence (DNA): TGCAGTGCTAGTCTGACCCCAGGGAATCAGCCCCAGCATTTT.

This chain uses TRBV2 with TRBJ2-3, with TRBD2 matching 12 bases. J gave up 3 bases and V 7 bases, and 5 bases lay outside the gene matches. Looked up from germline, CDR1 is SNHLY and CDR2 is FYNNEI. The CDR3 runs 15 residues. The CDR3 DNA sequence: TGTGCCAGCACCGGACTAGCGGGGCTTACAGATACGCAGTATTTT. Translating it yields CASTGLAGLTDTQYF.

The chain recombines TRBV3-1 (or the pseudogene TRBV3-2) with TRBJ2-7; 9 bases line up with TRBD1. Germline assignment: CDR1 LGHDT and CDR2 YNNKEL (reference sequence). The CDR3 length is 14 residues. The ends lost 5 bases at V and 7 bases at J; junction bases unmatched: 9. CDR3 loop: CASSSGTGRMEQYF. The CDR3 coding sequence is TGTGCCAGCAGCTCCGGGACAGGGAGAATGGAGCAGTACTTC.

The V gene is TRBV24-1, the J gene TRBJ1-1; TRBD1 aligns across 9 bases. Trimming removed 5 bases from V and 5 bases from J; junction bases left unmatched: 11. Germline V CDR1 and CDR2: KGHDR, SFDVKD. The CDR3 consists of 16 residues. In DNA, the CDR3 is TGTGCCACCAGTGGCCCTCCTCGACAGGGGGGGACTGAAGCTTTCTTT. This sequence encodes CATSGPPRQGGTEAFF.

This chain joins TRBV21-1 and TRBJ1-1; the table assigns TRBD1, which was not confirmed against the DNA. TRBV21-1 is given as a pseudogene. The CDR3 is 15 residues long. The CDR3 reads CASSNLRTSDTEAFF. Written as DNA, the CDR3 is TGTGCCAGCAGCAATCTCAGAACCTCTGACACTGAAGCTTTCTTT.

The V gene is TRBV4-3, the J gene TRBJ1-2; 9 bases fit TRBD1. Trimming took 1 base from V and 2 from J; bases not matched to a gene: 2. CDR3 size: 15 residues. The germline V gene has CDR1 LGHNA and CDR2 YSLEER. CDR3 sequence reads: CASSQGQGGNYGYTF. Written as DNA, the CDR3 is TGCGCCAGCAGCCAAGGACAGGGGGGGAACTATGGCTACACCTTC.

J is TRBJ1-2 and V is TRBV10-3; TRBD1 agrees at 7 bases. The CDR3 consists of 13 residues. Per the germline V gene, CDR1 is ENHRY and CDR2 is SYGVKD. J lost 8 bases, V lost 7 bases, and 10 bases had no gene match. The DNA of the CDR3 is TGTGCCATCATGGCGACAGGGACGGGGGGCTACACCTTC. Protein product: CAIMATGTGGYTF.